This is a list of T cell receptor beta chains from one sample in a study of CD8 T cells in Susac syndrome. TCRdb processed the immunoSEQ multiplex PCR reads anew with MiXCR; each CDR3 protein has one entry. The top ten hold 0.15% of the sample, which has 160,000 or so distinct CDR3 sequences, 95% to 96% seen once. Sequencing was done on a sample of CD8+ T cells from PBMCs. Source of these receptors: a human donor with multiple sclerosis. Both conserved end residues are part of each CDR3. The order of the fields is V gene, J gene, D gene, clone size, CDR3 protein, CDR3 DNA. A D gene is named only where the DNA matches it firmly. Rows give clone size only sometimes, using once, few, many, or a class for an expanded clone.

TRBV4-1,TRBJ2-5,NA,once,CASSQDPGPGETQYF,TGCGCCAGCAGCCAAGATCCAGGGCCGGGGGAGACCCAGTACTTC
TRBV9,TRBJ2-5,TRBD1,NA,CASSEWDSFQETQYF,TGTGCCAGCAGCGAATGGGACAGCTTCCAAGAGACCCAGTACTTC
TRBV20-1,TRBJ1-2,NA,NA,CSASNYGYTF,TGCAGTGCGTCTAACTATGGCTACACCTTC
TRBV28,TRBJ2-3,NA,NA,CASSFIPGQNTDTQYF,TGTGCCAGCAGTTTTATCCCAGGGCAAAACACAGATACGCAGTATTTT
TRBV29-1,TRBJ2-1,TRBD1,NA,CSVGTGFIIDNEQFF,TGCAGCGTGGGGACAGGGTTCATCATTGACAATGAGCAGTTCTTC
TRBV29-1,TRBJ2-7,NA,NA,CSGDPGARYEQYF,TGCAGCGGCGATCCGGGGGCTCGTTACGAGCAGTACTTC
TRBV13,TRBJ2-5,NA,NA,CASSLGLRARFETQYF,TGTGCCAGCAGCTTAGGTTTGAGGGCGAGATTCGAGACCCAGTACTTC
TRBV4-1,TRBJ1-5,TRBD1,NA,CASSQEMGQGDQPQHF,TGCGCCAGCAGCCAAGAAATGGGACAGGGGGATCAGCCCCAGCATTTT
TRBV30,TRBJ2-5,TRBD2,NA,CASQGGEETQYF,TGTGCCTCGCAGGGAGGGGAAGAGACCCAGTACTTC
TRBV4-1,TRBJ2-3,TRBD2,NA,CASSPSAGWRTADTQYF,TGCGCCAGCAGCCCCTCAGCGGGGTGGAGGACCGCAGATACGCAGTATTTT
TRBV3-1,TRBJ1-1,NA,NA,CASSDPRVGRDTEAFF,TGTGCCAGCAGCGACCCCAGGGTAGGGAGGGACACTGAAGCTTTCTTT
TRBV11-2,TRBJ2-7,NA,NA,CASSLSPGRYEQYF,TGTGCCAGCAGCTTAAGCCCGGGGCGCTACGAGCAGTACTTC
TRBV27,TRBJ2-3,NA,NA,CASSSAGSSTDTQYF,TGTGCCAGCAGTTCGGCGGGATCTAGCACAGATACGCAGTATTTT
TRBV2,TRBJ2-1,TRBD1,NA,CASNRDRGYNEQFF,TGTGCCAGCAACCGGGACAGGGGATACAATGAGCAGTTCTTC
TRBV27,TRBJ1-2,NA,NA,CASSSRREYGYTF,TGTGCCAGCAGTTCGAGACGGGAATATGGCTACACCTTC
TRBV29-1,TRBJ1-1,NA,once,CSVGGMNTEAFF,TGCAGCGTTGGAGGGATGAACACTGAAGCTTTCTTT
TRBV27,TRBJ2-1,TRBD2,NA,CASRIGRNEQFF,TGTGCCAGCCGGATCGGGAGGAATGAGCAGTTCTTC
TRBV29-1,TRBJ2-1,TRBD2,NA,CSAGGGHEQFF,TGCAGCGCGGGGGGTGGGCATGAGCAGTTCTTC
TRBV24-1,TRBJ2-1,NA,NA,CATSGRGNEQFF,TGTGCCACCAGTGGGAGGGGCAATGAGCAGTTCTTC
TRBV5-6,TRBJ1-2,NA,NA,CASSLAGYVPNYGYTF,TGTGCCAGCAGCTTGGCGGGGTATGTCCCTAACTATGGCTACACCTTC
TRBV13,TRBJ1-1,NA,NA,CASSLGYSEAFF,TGTGCCAGCAGCTTAGGTTACAGTGAAGCTTTCTTT
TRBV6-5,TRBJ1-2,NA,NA,CASSPGGAAYGYTF,TGTGCCAGCAGCCCCGGGGGGGCAGCCTATGGCTACACCTTC
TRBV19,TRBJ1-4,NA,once,CASSILQGINEKLFF,TGTGCCAGTAGTATTCTCCAGGGGATAAATGAAAAACTGTTTTTT
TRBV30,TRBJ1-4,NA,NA,CAWSSGQDEKLFF,TGTGCCTGGAGCAGTGGGCAAGATGAAAAACTGTTTTTT
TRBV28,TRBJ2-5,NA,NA,CASIGRDFEETQYF,TGTGCCAGCATTGGCCGGGACTTCGAAGAGACCCAGTACTTC
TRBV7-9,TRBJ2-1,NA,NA,CASSQGGPGAHNEQFF,TGTGCCAGCAGCCAGGGGGGCCCAGGGGCCCACAATGAGCAGTTCTTC
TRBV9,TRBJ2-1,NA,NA,CASSETSYNEQFF,TGTGCCAGCAGCGAGACCTCCTACAATGAGCAGTTCTTC
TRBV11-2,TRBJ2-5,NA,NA,CASSVDLAETQYF,TGTGCCAGCAGCGTGGACCTGGCGGAGACCCAGTACTTC
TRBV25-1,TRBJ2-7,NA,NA,CASKNGGEQYF,TGTGCCAGCAAGAACGGAGGCGAGCAGTACTTC
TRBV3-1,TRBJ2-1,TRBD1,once,CASSQALFRDRGTWEQFF,TGTGCCAGCAGCCAAGCTTTATTCCGGGACAGGGGAACGTGGGAGCAGTTCTTC
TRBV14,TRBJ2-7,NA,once,CASSQGGGRTLYEQYF,TGTGCCAGCAGCCAAGGGGGAGGACGTACCCTCTACGAGCAGTACTTC
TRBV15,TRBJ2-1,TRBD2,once,CATSSEISGVDEQFF,TGTGCCACCAGCAGCGAAATTAGCGGGGTGGATGAGCAGTTCTTC
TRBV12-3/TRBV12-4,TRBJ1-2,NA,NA,CASSSGDGYTF,TGTGCCAGCAGTTCAGGGGATGGCTACACCTTC
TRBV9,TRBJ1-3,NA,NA,CASSPDSVSGNTIYF,TGTGCCAGCAGCCCGGACAGTGTCTCTGGAAACACCATATATTTT
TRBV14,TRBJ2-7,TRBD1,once,CASSQVRDRWPSYEQYF,TGTGCCAGCAGCCAAGTCCGGGACAGATGGCCCTCTTACGAGCAGTACTTC
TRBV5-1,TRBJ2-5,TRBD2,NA,CASSLDFLAGGLQETQYF,TGCGCCAGCAGCTTGGACTTTTTGGCGGGGGGCCTCCAAGAGACCCAGTACTTC
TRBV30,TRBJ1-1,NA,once,CAWSVMSTEAFF,TGTGCCTGGAGTGTCATGAGCACTGAAGCTTTCTTT
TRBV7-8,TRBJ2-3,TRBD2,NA,CASSLRTSGADTQYF,TGTGCCAGCAGCTTACGGACTAGCGGGGCAGATACGCAGTATTTT
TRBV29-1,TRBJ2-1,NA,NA,CSVQTGLGNEQFF,TGCAGCGTACAGACAGGATTGGGCAATGAGCAGTTCTTC
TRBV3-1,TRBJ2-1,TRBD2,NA,CASSPRTSGAMGGEQFF,TGTGCCAGCAGCCCCAGGACTAGCGGGGCCATGGGAGGTGAGCAGTTCTTC
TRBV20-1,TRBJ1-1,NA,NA,CSADMGRTNTEAFF,TGCAGTGCCGACATGGGACGGACGAACACTGAAGCTTTCTTT
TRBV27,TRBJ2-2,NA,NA,CASSPTDANTGELFF,TGTGCCAGCAGTCCTACGGACGCGAACACCGGGGAGCTGTTTTTT
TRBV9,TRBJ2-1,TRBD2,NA,CASSVRTSGTYNEQFF,TGTGCCAGCAGCGTGAGGACTAGCGGTACTTACAATGAGCAGTTCTTC
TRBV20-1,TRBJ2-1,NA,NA,CSAGERHSATRYNEQFF,TGCAGTGCAGGCGAAAGGCACAGCGCAACGAGGTACAATGAGCAGTTCTTC
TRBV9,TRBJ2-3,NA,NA,CASSVGGVRYTDTQYF,TGTGCCAGCAGCGTAGGAGGGGTCCGCTACACAGATACGCAGTATTTT
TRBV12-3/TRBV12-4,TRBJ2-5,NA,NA,CASSLAVRGSETQYF,TGTGCCAGCAGTTTGGCGGTAAGGGGGAGCGAGACCCAGTACTTC
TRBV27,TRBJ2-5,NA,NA,CASSSAAGETQYF,TGTGCCAGTTCTTCGGCCGCGGGGGAGACCCAGTACTTC
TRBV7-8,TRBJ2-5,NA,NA,CASSLGPWRQGLYF,TGTGCCAGCAGCTTAGGTCCATGGCGGCAGGGCTTGTACTTC
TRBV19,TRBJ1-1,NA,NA,CASSTLSGRGNTEAFF,TGTGCCAGTAGTACCCTGAGCGGGCGAGGGAACACTGAAGCTTTCTTT
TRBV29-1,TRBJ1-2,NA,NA,CSVENGYTF,TGCAGCGTTGAAAATGGCTACACCTTC
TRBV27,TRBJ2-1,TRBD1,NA,CASRVGTGGLNEQFF,TGTGCCAGCAGGGTGGGGACAGGGGGCTTAAATGAGCAGTTCTTC
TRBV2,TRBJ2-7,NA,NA,CASSEGLRNYEQYF,TGTGCCAGCAGTGAAGGACTGAGGAACTACGAGCAGTACTTC